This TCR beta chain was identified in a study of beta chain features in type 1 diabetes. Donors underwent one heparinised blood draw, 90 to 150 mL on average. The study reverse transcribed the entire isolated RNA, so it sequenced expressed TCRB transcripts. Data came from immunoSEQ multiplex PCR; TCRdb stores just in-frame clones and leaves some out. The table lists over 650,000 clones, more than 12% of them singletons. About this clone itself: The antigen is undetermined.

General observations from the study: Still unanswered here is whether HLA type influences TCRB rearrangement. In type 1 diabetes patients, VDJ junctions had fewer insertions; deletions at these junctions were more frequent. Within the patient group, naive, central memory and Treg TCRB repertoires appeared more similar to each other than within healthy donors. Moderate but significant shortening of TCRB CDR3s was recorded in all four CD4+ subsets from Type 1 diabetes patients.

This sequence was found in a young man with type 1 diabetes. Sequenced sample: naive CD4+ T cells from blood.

The CDR3 nucleotides read TGCAGCGCCGGGACAGGGAACAATGAGCAGTTCTTC. Its translation: CSAGTGNNEQFF. The V and J genes are TRBV29-1 and TRBJ2-1, with 9 bases that match TRBD1. The CDR3 runs to 12 residues. V shed 7 bases and J 5 bases; nucleotides not matched to a gene: 3. Germline assignment: CDR1 SQVTM and CDR2 ANQGSEA.